The clone carrying this T cell receptor beta chain was detected only once. Vbeta (60) and Jbeta (13) primers were used in the PCR. Profiling relied on immunoSEQ multiplex PCR, and the TCRdb table lists in-frame clones only, not all of them. The table has approximately 200,000 clones, 70% to 80% seen once. The source of the sample is a study of cytomegalovirus exposure and HLA in healthy donors. The receptor was isolated from a girl between 10 and 17 years old in good health and CMV-seropositive. The sequencing sample was made of PBMCs.

The DNA of the CDR3 is TGTGCCAGCGGCTCCGGGGGAAGCACAGATACGCAGTATTTT. It translates to CASGSGGSTDTQYF. The V gene is TRBV9, the J gene TRBJ2-3, with a tentative D call TRBD2 (6 bases). The CDR3 is 14 amino acids. Looked up from germline, CDR1 is SGDLS and CDR2 is YYNGEE. The V gene lost 7 bases and the J gene lost 0 bases, with 12 bases spanning the gap.